The present entry profiles one T cell receptor beta chain with its context. Its target is not known. The germline CDR1 and CDR2 sequences are MDHEN and SYDVKM. This CDR3 is built from 18 residues. With 1 base clipped from V and 1 base from J, the junction kept 10 bases outside the gene matches. The data originate from a study of T cell responses to AZD1222 COVID-19 vaccine. Whole-study findings and limits: Within unmutated variant regions lay the reported targets of nearly half of spike-specific TCRs. Donors, mostly white British, included more females; clonal diversity was possibly underestimated.

Using immunoSEQ multiplex PCR, the repertoire was profiled, and TCRdb retains in-frame clones only, with some absent. The sample lists 100,000 to 150,000 clones; approximately 90% were seen once. This rearrangement joins TRBV28 to TRBJ1-5; 7 bases are a match to TRBD1. Specimen: peripheral blood, collected on day 0 of AZD1222 vaccination. This TCR came from an adult in good health. Written as DNA, the CDR3 is TGTGCCAGCAGTTTATTCAGGGGGGGGGTATCCAGCAATCAGCCCCAGCATTTT. It specifies CASSLFRGGVSSNQPQHF.